This T cell receptor (beta chain) was found in a study of T cell clones after liver transplantation (dated by TCRdb to the late 2010s). With respect to the entire study: ITN030ST, the source of the samples, was a randomized trial that attempted immunosuppression withdrawal within 2 years of liver transplantation. Donor-reactive T cell clones were identified by TCRbeta sequencing after a pre-transplant mixed lymphocyte reaction and then tracked in post-transplant blood. Three of the eight recipients were HCV-positive; the others were transplanted for non-autoimmune, non-viral indications. To count as tolerant, a recipient had to stay completely off immunosuppression for at least one year without liver enzymes climbing beyond twice the upper limit of normal. Of the 8 liver transplant recipients making up the studied cohort, 3 were classified as tolerant and 5 as non-tolerant. As an antigen-independent comparator for the donor-reactive sequences, third party-reactive TCRbeta sequences from pre-transplant MLRs were identified as well. The subjects received no induction therapy and were kept on standard immunosuppression until randomization at 12-24 months post-transplant. General conclusions and limits of the study: A greater decline was seen for donor-reactive sequences than for third party-reactive sequences, suggesting partial antigen-specific deletion unrelated to withdrawal success. Since no allograft tissue specimens were available, donor-reactive T cells may have migrated into the graft instead of being deleted. Low numbers of available donor cells limited the measurable donor-reactive repertoire in a couple of subjects. When repertoire turnover was accounted for, significantly reduced detection of donor-reactive sequences was found in 7 of 8 subjects for CD4 and in 8 of 8 subjects for CD8. In most of the 8 subjects, regardless of tolerance or HCV status, circulating donor-reactive CD4 TCRbeta sequences dropped significantly post-transplant. The conclusions were considered preliminary, being limited by small, heterogeneous patient numbers and non-standardized post-transplant time points.

High-throughput TCRbeta CDR3 sequencing of frozen genomic DNA was performed by immunoSEQ, with PCR amplification, mapping, bias correction and internal controls included. The study's processing was this. Productive rearrangements were kept, and unique TCRbeta sequences were defined by CDR3 nucleotide sequence plus V and J gene. For a sequence to be called donor-reactive, it needed a frequency of at least 0.01% and at least 5-fold expansion in CFSE-low cells compared with unstimulated pre-transplant cells. Per-subject minimum frequency thresholds, based on the lowest-template unstimulated sample, ensured at least 90% detection power. Jensen-Shannon divergence between the top 1000 TCRbeta sequences after and before transplant was used to measure repertoire turnover. Two-sided Fisher's exact tests were used to test for changes in how often donor-reactive sequences were detected. The immuneACCESS repertoire file appears here via TCRdb, limited to in-frame rearrangements. These files lack a portion of the clones; in checked studies, under half of the deficit traces to unresolved V genes, and the cause of the others is not known. V, J and clone size are taken as reported in that table, and D and trimming were inferred from the DNA itself. This sample holds more than 2,000 clones; 20% to 25% were observed only once. The top ten clonotypes cover around 15% of the sample.

Alloreactive TCRbeta sequences were defined by sequencing the proliferating CFSE-low cells from the MLR. In the CFSE-MLRs, pre-transplant recipient cells were stimulated either by donor PBMCs, splenocytes or lymph node cells, or by third-party PBMCs. Each of the 8 studied subjects was randomized to immunosuppression withdrawal. Genomic DNA was isolated with the Qiagen DNeasy Blood and Tissue Kit. This clone has more than one count but fewer than ten. Its cognate antigen has yet to be identified. Per-base qualities were not stored, and no clone one base away is much larger. The CDR3, cysteine through phenylalanine, is 15 amino acids long. Solely the CDR3 DNA is kept, with 45 bases framed from the first base. V was cut back by 5 bases and J by 2 bases, leaving a gap of 14 bases between them. The CDR1 and CDR2 encoded by the germline V gene are SGHVS and FNYEAQ.

The rearranged segments are TRBV7-6 and TRBJ2-3; 6 matching bases give a weak D call of TRBD2. This sequence originates from a human patient who received a liver transplant. Donor T cells from the graft may be present among the T cells after a transplant. The sample taken for sequencing was CD8+ T cells from cultured PBMCs. The nucleotides read TGTGCCAGCAGCACACTTAGCGGTTACACAGATACGCAGTATTTT. Its amino acids are CASSTLSGYTDTQYF.